This passage covers 20 T cell receptor beta chains from one sample sequenced in a study of cytomegalovirus exposure and HLA in healthy donors. PCR involved 60 Vbeta and 13 Jbeta primers. Data came from immunoSEQ multiplex PCR; TCRdb stores just in-frame clones and leaves some out. The sample includes 110,000 to 150,000 clones, 65% to 90% of them seen just once. What was sequenced was PBMCs. Every receptor here comes from a female donor in good health and CMV-seronegative.

A single count supports this clone. This chain joins TRBV28 and TRBJ1-5; 8 positions match TRBD1. Germline trimming cut 2 bases from V and 4 bases from J; bases unmatched to any gene: 4. The CDR3 sequence is 15 residues long. Germline CDR1 MDHEN, CDR2 SYDVKM. As DNA, the CDR3 is TGTGCCAGCAGTTTACAGGGGGCCTCAAATCAGCCCCAGCATTTT. As protein: CASSLQGASNQPQHF.

In nucleotides, the CDR3 is TGCGCCAGCAGGGGGACAGTTGGAGGCACTGAAGCTTTCTTT. This translates into CASRGTVGGTEAFF. The J gene is TRBJ1-1, the V gene TRBV5-1; 7 bases are a match to TRBD1. The germline V gene has CDR1 SGHRS and CDR2 YFSETQ. The V segment lost 5 bases and the J segment 4 bases; nucleotides outside the gene matches: 8. This CDR3 has 14 amino acids. Complete variable domain (other parts from reference TRBV5-1 and TRBJ1-1): KAGVTQTPRYLIKTRGQQVTLSCSPISGHRSVSWYQQTPGQGLQFLFEYFSETQRNKGNFPGRFSGRQFSNSRSEMNVSTLELGDSALYLCASRGTVGGTEAFFGQGTRLTVV.

The DNA of the CDR3 is TGTGCCAGCAGCTTAGCCGGCGGCTCTGGAAACACCATATATTTT. Encoded protein: CASSLAGGSGNTIYF. V usage is TRBV7-2 and J usage is TRBJ1-3; D not resolved. V shed 0 bases and J shed 0 bases, with 6 bases lying between them. The V gene's germline CDR1 is SGHTA and CDR2 FQGNSA. This CDR3 comprises 15 residues.

This chain uses TRBV19 with TRBJ2-5; 7 bases are shared with TRBD2. After removal of 6 bases from V and 5 bases from J, the junction contained 12 bases not matched to a gene. CDR1 and CDR2 from the germline V gene are LNHDA and SQIVND (reference sequence). CDR3 length: 15 residues. CDR3 bases: TGTGCCAGTAGCCCGATGGGGGGGGAAGTGGAGACCCAGTACTTC. Translation: CASSPMGGEVETQYF.

This chain joins TRBV5-7 and TRBJ1-5; D ambiguous. TRBV5-7 has ORF status, its function being uncertain. Trimming pared 0 bases from V and 2 bases from J, leaving 21 bases between. The CDR3 spans 19 residues. The CDR3 reads CASSLVVGGGFFGNQPQHF. In DNA, the CDR3 is TGTGCCAGCAGCTTGGTAGTAGGCGGTGGTTTTTTTGGCAATCAGCCCCAGCATTTT.

CDR3 sequence reads: CASNLLSGYTF. As DNA, the CDR3 is TGTGCCAGCAACCTTCTAAGTGGCTACACCTTC. The chain combines TRBV2 with TRBJ1-2; no firm D call. The CDR3 totals 11 residues. CDR1 is SNHLY and CDR2 is FYNNEI in the germline V gene. V was cut by 7 bases and J by 7 bases, with 10 bases left in between.

The rearrangement joins TRBV18 to TRBJ1-1, with D unclear. V lost 6 bases and J 3 bases, leaving 8 bases between the germline ends. Germline V gene data show CDR1 as KGHSH and CDR2 as LQKENI. This CDR3 is built from 12 residues. The CDR3 spells CASSPRDTEAFF. In nucleotides, the CDR3 is TGTGCCAGCTCGCCGCGGGACACTGAAGCTTTCTTT.

The chain has TRBV6-1 and TRBJ2-5; TRBD2 aligns across 11 bases. The germline gives CDR1 MNHNS, CDR2 SASEGT. This CDR3 region has 16 residues. The junction had 6 bases not matched to a gene; V was cut back by 1 base and J by 5 bases. The CDR3 coding sequence is TGTGCCAGCAGTGAAGTGTTCACTAGCGGGAGCGAGACCCAGTACTTC. This translates into CASSEVFTSGSETQYF.

The chain has TRBV29-1 and TRBJ2-5, with a possible D match to TRBD1 (6 bases). Trimming removed 4 bases at V and 5 bases at J, with 14 bases between. CDR1 is SQVTM and CDR2 is ANQGSEA in the germline V gene. CDR3 length: 13 amino acids. CDR3 coding DNA: TGCAGCGTTGTACAGGGTCTAAGGGAGACCCAGTACTTC. This translates into CSVVQGLRETQYF.

This clone has a single count. The chain uses TRBV7-9 and TRBJ2-7; TRBD1 aligns across 8 bases. The germline CDR1 and CDR2 sequences are SEHNR and FQNEAQ (reference sequence). Germline trimming cut 2 bases from V and 8 bases from J; bases unmatched to any gene: 11. CDR3 length equals 15 residues. The CDR3 sequence: CASSLSAGGFVKQYF. The CDR3 nucleotides read TGTGCCAGCAGCTTATCCGCAGGGGGCTTCGTTAAGCAGTACTTC.

Of note for this clone: The conserved closing phenylalanine or tryptophan is absent in this CDR3, likely reflecting a read error. The limits of the CDR3 on the DNA are not certain, so only TCRdb's listed CDR3 is given. The V call is TRBV12-5, the J call TRBJ2-2; TRBD2 is the table's D call, not checked against the DNA. Ends included, the CDR3 has 8 residues. CDR1 and CDR2 from the germline V gene are LGHNT and FRNRAP. CDR3: CASGLVPG.

The chain carries TRBV2 and TRBJ2-7, with D unresolved. Germline CDR1 and CDR2: SNHLY and FYNNEI. CDR3 length equals 16 residues. Trimming shortened V by 3 bases and J by 0 bases, and 15 bases separated the two germline ends. The CDR3 nucleotides read TGTGCCAGCAGTGACATCAGTAGCTTCAGCTCCTACGAGCAGTACTTC. This codes for CASSDISSFSSYEQYF.

The chain carries TRBV30 and TRBJ1-5, with a tentative D call TRBD1 (6 bases). The ends were cut back, 8 bases at V and 4 bases at J, with 15 bases in the middle. This CDR3 has 13 residues. Germline V lookup: CDR1 GTSNPN, CDR2 SVGIG (reference sequence). CDR3 in DNA: TGTGCCGCAGAGACAGGATATAATCAGCCCCAGCATTTT. This encodes CAAETGYNQPQHF.

This clone was seen only a few times. The V and J genes are TRBV5-6 and TRBJ2-3, with 7 bases aligning to TRBD2. The length of the CDR3 is 16 residues. In germline, CDR1 is SGHDT, CDR2 YYEEEE. Germline trimming cut 4 bases from V and 2 bases from J; bases unmatched to any gene: 10. The CDR3 nucleotides read TGTGCCAGCAGCCCCGGGTTAGCGGGTTACACAGATACGCAGTATTTT. Its translation is CASSPGLAGYTDTQYF.

This rearrangement joins TRBV27 to TRBJ1-4; 10 nucleotides agree with TRBD1. V shed 6 bases and J 8 bases; nucleotides not matched to a gene: 6. This CDR3 comprises 14 residues. Per the germline V gene, CDR1 is MNHEY and CDR2 is SMNVEV (reference sequence). The CDR3 coding sequence is TGTGCCAGCAGCCCTGGGACAGGGGAAGAAAAACTGTTTTTT. Translated, it gives CASSPGTGEEKLFF. Drawing the rest from reference TRBV27 and TRBJ1-4, the complete variable domain is EAQVTQNPRYLITVTGKKLTVTCSQNMNHEYMSWYRQDPGLGLRQIYYSMNVEVTDKGDVPEGYKVSRKEKRNFPLILESPSPNQTSLYFCASSPGTGEEKLFFGSGTQLSVL.

The genes are TRBV4-2 and TRBJ2-7; unclear D gene. Trimming left V 0 bases short and J 3 bases short, with 12 bases between. CDR3 length equals 15 residues. Per germline, CDR1 LGHNA and CDR2 YNFKEQ. The CDR3 sequence: CASSQDAVGDYEQYF. DNA for the CDR3: TGTGCCAGCAGCCAAGATGCGGTAGGTGACTACGAGCAGTACTTC.

Here the CDR3 DNA reads TGTGCCAGCAGCTTGGGGCCAGGAACCGAGCAGTACTTC. The encoded protein is CASSLGPGTEQYF. The chain carries TRBV5-4 and TRBJ2-7; D not resolved. V lost 0 bases, J lost 6 bases, and 10 bases lay in between. In germline, CDR1 is SGHNT, CDR2 YYREEE (reference sequence). This CDR3 comprises 13 residues.

The rearrangement joins TRBV19 to TRBJ1-3; D remains ambiguous. The CDR3 is made up of 14 amino acids. From germline, CDR1 is LNHDA and CDR2 SQIVND (reference sequence). Trimming stripped 10 bases from V and 0 bases from J, with 13 bases between. The CDR3 loop is CATREANSGNTIYF. In nucleotides, the CDR3 is TGTGCCACACGGGAGGCAAACTCTGGAAACACCATATATTTT.

This chain joins TRBV6-1 and TRBJ1-1; 7 bases agree with TRBD1. The V gene end was trimmed by 4 bases and the J gene end by 1 base; junction bases not matched to a gene: 3. Germline CDR1 reads MNHNS; CDR2 reads SASEGT. The CDR3 spans 14 residues. This CDR3 reads CASSVWDRNTEAFF. The CDR3 nucleotides read TGTGCCAGCAGTGTATGGGACAGGAACACTGAAGCTTTCTTT.

Here the CDR3 reads CASSYRHQGQPQHF. The CDR3 nucleotides read TGTGCCAGCAGTTACAGACATCAGGGTCAGCCCCAGCATTTT. The chain couples TRBV6-5 to TRBJ1-5, with D perhaps TRBD1 (5 bases). V lost 2 bases to trimming and J lost 6 bases, with 11 bases between them. Germline V lookup: CDR1 MNHEY, CDR2 SVGAGI. This CDR3 is 14 amino acids long.